The 31 T cell receptor beta chains reported below all come from one sample, sequenced in a study of cytomegalovirus exposure and HLA in healthy donors. This table comes from immunoSEQ multiplex PCR, and its TCRdb copy is limited to in-frame clones, with some not included. The data contain roughly 110,000 clones, 88% of them singletons. Material for sequencing was PBMCs. The receptors were gathered from a woman between 18 and 29 years old in good health and CMV-seropositive.

The chain employs TRBV28 and TRBJ1-1, with D perhaps TRBD1 (6 bases). The CDR3 runs 15 residues. Looked up from germline, CDR1 is MDHEN and CDR2 is SYDVKM. Trimming removed 6 bases from V and 1 base from J, with 15 bases in between. CDR3 DNA: TGTGCCAGCAGCATCAGGGGCTGGGCGAACACTGAAGCTTTCTTT. Translated: CASSIRGWANTEAFF. Full variable domain (missing parts from reference TRBV28 and TRBJ1-1): DVKVTQSSRYLVKRTGEKVFLECVQDMDHENMFWYRQDPGLGLRLIYFSYDVKMKEKGDIPEGYSVSREKKERFSLILESASTNQTSMYLCASSIRGWANTEAFFGQGTRLTVV.

V gene TRBV11-3 combines with J gene TRBJ1-4; 8 bases fit TRBD1. The ends lost 7 bases at V and 4 bases at J; junction bases unmatched: 11. Germline CDR1 is SGHNT and CDR2 is YENEEA. This CDR3 is 16 amino acids long. CDR3 coding DNA: TGTGCCAGCATCCATCCCCGGGACAGGCTTAATGAAAAACTGTTTTTT. Translation gives CASIHPRDRLNEKLFF.

The chain recombines TRBV25-1 with TRBJ2-1; D is ambiguous. Per germline, CDR1 MGHDK and CDR2 SYGVNS. Trimming removed 1 base at V and 8 bases at J, with 6 bases between. The CDR3 consists of 12 residues. CDR3 loop: CASSEFRYEQFF. The CDR3 DNA reads as TGTGCCAGCAGTGAATTCAGGTATGAGCAGTTCTTC.

The rearrangement links TRBV7-9 to TRBJ1-3; D might be TRBD1 (6 bases). Trimming pared 5 bases from V and 5 bases from J, leaving 16 bases between. The CDR3 spans 15 residues. Germline V gene lookup returns CDR1 SEHNR and CDR2 FQNEAQ (reference sequence). CDR3 protein: CASSPGGTSRNTIYF. CDR3 bases: TGTGCCAGCAGCCCGGGAGGGACAAGCCGAAACACCATATATTTT.

The J gene is TRBJ1-2, the V gene TRBV6-5, with D unclear. This CDR3 contains 14 residues. The germline gives CDR1 MNHEY, CDR2 SVGAGI. V dropped 6 bases and J dropped 4 bases, with 15 bases sitting between them. The CDR3 DNA reads TGTGCCAGCAGCCTCCAAGCCTCGCCCTATGGCTACACCTTC. Protein: CASSLQASPYGYTF.

This sequence joins TRBV4-1 and TRBJ2-7; D gene ambiguous. Trimming pared 6 bases from V and 1 base from J, leaving 7 bases between. CDR3 length: 12 amino acids. Germline CDR1 is MGHRA and CDR2 is YSYEKL. CDR3 DNA sequence: TGCGCCAGCAGTCTACCATCCTACGAGCAGTACTTC. Translating it yields CASSLPSYEQYF.

This clone was seen a few times. The chain recombines TRBV10-2 with TRBJ1-5, with a tentative D call TRBD1 (6 bases). The V gene's germline CDR1 is WSHSY and CDR2 SAAADI. CDR3 length: 15 amino acids. Trimming stripped 6 bases from V and 0 bases from J, with 12 bases between. The CDR3 region is CASRDGTISNQPQHF. DNA of the CDR3: TGCGCCAGCAGGGACGGGACAATTAGCAATCAGCCCCAGCATTTT.

This clone was observed a single time. The V gene is TRBV2, the J gene TRBJ1-4; D gene uncertain. The CDR3 spans 16 residues. Germline V gene lookup returns CDR1 SNHLY and CDR2 FYNNEI. Trimming left V 0 bases short and J 8 bases short, with 16 bases between. The CDR3 DNA reads TGTGCCAGCAGTGAAGCGGGCCTAAGTCTCGGAGAAAAACTGTTTTTT. It yields the protein CASSEAGLSLGEKLFF.

This chain connects TRBV14 to TRBJ1-6; D remains unclear. Per the germline V gene, CDR1 is SGHDN and CDR2 is FVKESK. The CDR3 is 13 residues long. The V and J ends lost 5 bases and 11 bases respectively, with 13 bases between them. For the CDR3, the DNA is TGTGCCAGCAGCGCACGGGTCGGGGCACCCCTCCACTTT. Protein: CASSARVGAPLHF. Full variable domain (outside the CDR3, taken from reference TRBV14 and TRBJ1-6): EAGVTQFPSHSVIEKGQTVTLRCDPISGHDNLYWYRRVMGKEIKFLLHFVKESKQDESGMPNNRFLAERTGGTYSTLKVQPAELEDSGVYFCASSARVGAPLHFGNGTRLTVT.

By proportion, this clone is medium-sized (0.01 to 0.1%). The J gene is TRBJ2-7, the V gene TRBV5-4, with D perhaps matching TRBD2 (7 bases). V was clipped by 2 bases and J by 3 bases, with 9 bases between them. The germline V gene has CDR1 SGHNT and CDR2 YYREEE (reference sequence). The CDR3 length is 13 residues. This chain's CDR3 is CASSFGGLYEQYV. CDR3 DNA: TGTGCCAGCAGCTTCGGGGGGCTCTACGAGCAGTACGTC.

This clone qualifies as medium-sized. The chain combines TRBV5-4 with TRBJ1-2; 9 positions agree with TRBD1. Germline V lookup: CDR1 SGHNT, CDR2 YYREEE (reference sequence). The CDR3 consists of 16 residues. V gave up 3 bases and J gave up 2 bases; unmatched junction bases: 8. The CDR3 protein is CASSWADRGSNYGYTF. In DNA, the CDR3 is TGTGCCAGCAGCTGGGCGGACAGGGGATCCAACTATGGCTACACCTTC.

The chain has TRBV5-6 and TRBJ2-2; 9 bases match TRBD2. The CDR3 spans 16 residues. Looked up from germline, CDR1 is SGHDT and CDR2 is YYEEEE. The trim removed 0 bases at V and 6 bases at J, leaving 6 bases unmatched. The CDR3, as DNA: TGTGCCAGCAGCTTGGGCGGGGGGGCCTTGGCCGGGGAGCTGTTTTTT. Translated: CASSLGGGALAGELFF.

The V gene is TRBV4-1, the J gene TRBJ2-7; TRBD2 matches 12 bases. Germline V lookup: CDR1 MGHRA, CDR2 YSYEKL. This CDR3 has 15 residues. V dropped 1 base and J dropped 7; count of bases not matched to a gene: 5. CDR3 bases: TGCGCCAGCAGCCAAGGAGGACTAGCGGGGTGGGAGCAGTACTTC. It specifies CASSQGGLAGWEQYF.

The chain joins TRBV6-1 to TRBJ2-5; 9 positions match TRBD2. The junction had 4 bases not matched to a gene; V was cut back by 4 bases and J by 4 bases. Looked up from germline, CDR1 is MNHNS and CDR2 is SASEGT. This CDR3 is 14 amino acids long. CDR3 in amino acids: CASSASGDVETQYF. DNA for the CDR3: TGTGCCAGCAGTGCTAGCGGGGACGTAGAGACCCAGTACTTC.

The chain uses TRBV25-1 and TRBJ1-1, with 7 bases identical to TRBD1. The CDR3 extends over 16 amino acids. CDR1 is MGHDK, CDR2 SYGVNS, per germline. V gave up 2 bases and J gave up 0 bases; unmatched junction bases: 6. CDR3 coding DNA: TGTGCCAGCAGTGAACACGACAGGGCCCTGAACACTGAAGCTTTCTTT. This translates into CASSEHDRALNTEAFF.

CDR3 region: CASSLGSPGTDTQYF. The DNA for the CDR3 is TGCGCCAGCAGCTTGGGGTCCCCGGGCACAGATACGCAGTATTTT. The J gene is TRBJ2-3, the V gene TRBV5-1; D ambiguous. Germline CDR1 SGHRS, CDR2 YFSETQ. V lost 0 bases and J lost 1, with 9 bases in between. CDR3 length: 15 amino acids. The full variable domain, in which reference TRBV5-1 and TRBJ2-3 provide the parts outside the CDR3, is KAGVTQTPRYLIKTRGQQVTLSCSPISGHRSVSWYQQTPGQGLQFLFEYFSETQRNKGNFPGRFSGRQFSNSRSEMNVSTLELGDSALYLCASSLGSPGTDTQYFGPGTRLTVL.

The V call is TRBV7-2, the J call TRBJ1-2; D might be TRBD1 (6 bases). The germline gives CDR1 SGHTA, CDR2 FQGNSA. This CDR3 is built from 14 residues. Trimming removed 5 bases from V and 4 bases from J, with 14 bases in between. CDR3 coding DNA: TGTGCCAGCAGCCCTCTTACAGGGCTCTATGGCTACACCTTC. It translates to CASSPLTGLYGYTF.

The CDR3 spells CASSLYGSGNTIYF. The CDR3 DNA sequence: TGTGCCAGCAGTTTGTACGGCTCTGGAAACACCATATATTTT. This chain connects TRBV6-6 to TRBJ1-3; D gene uncertain. This CDR3 is built from 14 residues. With 4 bases removed from V and 0 bases from J, the gap between germline ends came to 7 bases. The germline CDR1 and CDR2 sequences are MNHNY and SVGAGI (reference sequence).

The CDR3 region has the DNA TGTGCCAGCAGCCGAGGGACAGGGAGGAACGAGCAGTACTTC. This codes for CASSRGTGRNEQYF. J is TRBJ2-7 and V is TRBV11-2, with 9 bases identical to TRBD1. Germline CDR1 and CDR2: SGHAT and FQNNGV. V lost 5 bases, J lost 5 bases, and 7 bases stayed unmatched. The CDR3 loop spans 14 amino acids.

This sequence joins TRBV2 and TRBJ2-4; possibly TRBD2 for D (6 bases). The length of the CDR3 is 13 residues. V gave up 8 bases and J gave up 2 bases, with 10 bases separating them. Germline-derived CDR1 and CDR2 are SNHLY and FYNNEI. The CDR3 spells CASLEGTKNIQYF. The DNA of the CDR3 is TGTGCCAGCCTGGAGGGGACCAAAAACATTCAGTACTTC.

This sequence joins TRBV5-6 and TRBJ1-1; TRBD1 matches 9 bases. Germline V CDR1 and CDR2: SGHDT, YYEEEE. This CDR3 is 13 amino acids long. V shed 4 bases and J 11 bases; nucleotides not matched to a gene: 9. The CDR3 DNA is TGTGCCAGCAGCAACACAGGGGGCCCCGGGGCTTTCTTT. The encoded protein is CASSNTGGPGAFF.

V usage is TRBV5-6 and J usage is TRBJ1-3; 7 positions match TRBD1. From germline, CDR1 is SGHDT and CDR2 YYEEEE. There are 17 residues in the CDR3. Losses at the gene ends were 4 bases for V and 0 bases for J; bases not matched to a gene: 10. The CDR3 spells CASSPWGNRGSGNTIYF. Written as DNA, the CDR3 is TGTGCCAGCAGCCCGTGGGGCAACAGGGGCTCTGGAAACACCATATATTTT.

The chain uses TRBV19 and TRBJ1-5; perhaps TRBD1 as D (6 bases). This CDR3 has 15 amino acids. CDR1 and CDR2 from the germline V gene are LNHDA and SQIVND (reference sequence). Trimming pared 3 bases from V and 6 bases from J, leaving 15 bases between. DNA for the CDR3: TGTGCCAGTAGTATTGTTACGGGGGGCTTTCAGCCCCAGCATTTT. It is translated as CASSIVTGGFQPQHF.

The V call is TRBV9, the J call TRBJ2-1; 7 positions match TRBD1. The germline V gene has CDR1 SGDLS and CDR2 YYNGEE. Unmatched junction bases numbered 8, after V lost 4 bases and J lost 1 base. This CDR3 region has 16 residues. CDR3 nucleotides: TGTGCCAGCAGCCTACAGGGGACCCATTCCTACAATGAGCAGTTCTTC. Translating it yields CASSLQGTHSYNEQFF.

The V gene is TRBV27, the J gene TRBJ2-1; 10 positions agree with TRBD1. Germline CDR1 reads MNHEY; CDR2 reads SMNVEV (reference sequence). The CDR3 totals 15 residues. With 4 bases clipped from V and 7 bases from J, the junction kept 7 bases outside the gene matches. The CDR3 sequence: CASSSGTGEGNEQFF. The CDR3 nucleotides are TGTGCCAGCAGTTCTGGGACAGGGGAGGGGAATGAGCAGTTCTTC.

The chain couples TRBV27 to TRBJ2-1; TRBD1 aligns across 9 bases. The CDR3 is 14 residues long. CDR1 is MNHEY, CDR2 SMNVEV, per germline (reference sequence). The ends lost 7 bases at V and 8 bases at J; junction bases unmatched: 9. In DNA, the CDR3 is TGTGCCAGCAATCTAGGACAGGGGTACGATGAGCAGTTCTTC. Residues: CASNLGQGYDEQFF.

This chain joins TRBV15 and TRBJ1-4; 8 bases match TRBD1. CDR1 and CDR2 from the germline V gene are LNHNV and YYDKDF (reference sequence). With 7 bases clipped from V and 8 bases from J, the junction kept 9 bases outside the gene matches. The CDR3 consists of 14 residues. The CDR3 region is CATTEDRAKEKLFF. CDR3 nucleotides: TGTGCCACCACCGAGGACAGGGCAAAGGAAAAACTGTTTTTT.

The chain carries TRBV29-1 and TRBJ1-4, with 9 bases identical to TRBD1. The CDR3 is 14 residues long. Germline values: CDR1 SQVTM, CDR2 ANQGSEA. V was pared by 6 bases and J by 6 bases, with 8 bases of the junction left unmatched. Written as DNA, the CDR3 is TGCAGCGTCTATGGGACAGGGCGGGATGAAAAACTGTTTTTT. This encodes CSVYGTGRDEKLFF.

The chain uses TRBV13 and TRBJ2-5; D call uncertain. The CDR3 is 13 amino acids. V lost 1 base to trimming and J lost 2 bases, with 5 bases between them. CDR1 is PRHDT, CDR2 FYEKMQ, per germline (reference sequence). In nucleotides, the CDR3 is TGTGCCAGCAGCTTAGCCAGTCAAGAGACCCAGTACTTC. This translates into CASSLASQETQYF.

This chain joins TRBV7-2 and TRBJ1-2; 7 bases are shared with TRBD1. Germline trimming cut 0 bases from V and 8 bases from J; bases unmatched to any gene: 6. Germline V CDR1 and CDR2: SGHTA, FQGNSA. This CDR3 comprises 14 residues. DNA for the CDR3: TGTGCCAGCAGCTTAGCGTATACGGGACAGGGCTACACCTTC. Protein: CASSLAYTGQGYTF.

The chain combines TRBV5-1 with TRBJ2-1; possible D gene TRBD2, 6 bases. Trimming stripped 4 bases from V and 5 bases from J, with 13 bases between. The CDR3 loop spans 14 amino acids. Germline V gives CDR1 SGHRS, CDR2 YFSETQ. Here the CDR3 reads CASSLLAGNNEQFF. CDR3 in DNA: TGCGCCAGCAGCCTCCTGGCGGGGAACAATGAGCAGTTCTTC.